This T cell receptor (beta chain) is drawn from a study of beta chain features in type 1 diabetes. Sequencing targeted expressed TCRB transcripts, as all isolated RNA had been reverse transcribed. The repertoire was sequenced with immunoSEQ multiplex PCR; TCRdb's copy has only in-frame clones and lacks some. The sample includes roughly 330,000 clones, around 10% of them seen just once. Purity exceeding 98% was reached by all sorted populations. The specimen sequenced was naive CD4+ T cells from blood. The source is a woman younger than 45 in good health.

Here the CDR3 DNA reads TGTGCCAGCAGCAATGGGACTAGGAGTTTCGATGAGCAGTTCTTC. Protein sequence: CASSNGTRSFDEQFF. The chain employs TRBV21-1 and TRBJ2-1; TRBD2 is the table's D call, not checked against the DNA. TRBV21-1 is a pseudogene. CDR3 length equals 15 residues.